This record covers a single T cell receptor (beta chain). Its antigen specificity is not known. The junction shows a germline mismatch at one end, possibly a read error. Using a constant-region primer and ProtoScript II reverse transcriptase, TCRbeta-specific cDNA was reverse-transcribed from 450 to 650 ng total RNA. The TCRbeta libraries were prepared through three rounds of nested multiplex PCR following a slightly modified ARM-PCR procedure. The first two PCR rounds used multiplex TRBV1-TRBV30 forward primers with a Cbeta reverse primer, each for roughly 11 cycles. A final 25-cycle PCR with Deep VentR polymerase added sample barcodes and Illumina adapters. Before sequencing, amplicons of 200-500 bp were gel-purified using a QIAquick gel extraction kit. The TCRbeta amplicons were sequenced with 250-bp paired-end reads on an Illumina HiSeq 2500. On the authors' methods: Trimmomatic v0.33 was used to quality-trim the reads, and FLASH v1.2.11 was used to merge paired reads so that full CDR3 sequences could be recovered. V, D and J germline segments were assigned to the rearranged TCRbeta sequences using MiGEC v1.2.1b. Clonotype statistics and Shannon-Wiener diversity indices were calculated with VDJtools v1.0.0. Except for diversity analysis, only the 250 most abundant clonotypes of each sample were used in subsequent analyses to reduce sampling bias. Clones were called with MiXCR by TCRdb after fastp trimmed the public reads at Q25, and only in-frame beta chains were retained. CDR3 protein duplicates are merged, each entry listing the most common genes and DNA. The V and J calls shown here were made by TCRdb, not taken from the authors' results. The sample includes tens of thousands of distinct CDR3 sequences, with around 84% observed a single time. Approximately 45% of the sample goes to the ten largest clones.

Without any cell sorting, total RNA and DNA were co-extracted from about 20-30 mg of bulk tissue using the AllPrep DNA/RNA mini kit. Surgical resection was performed in China between late 2015 and March 2016 on about 5 patients with histopathologically diagnosed primary liver carcinoma. At the time of sampling, the patients were treatment-naive and had chronic HBV infection. Each tumor was sampled at five spatially separated regions: the superior, inferior, left-lateral and right-lateral poles and the tumor centre. Histology showed that every tumor sample contained more than 80% viable tumor cells. Fresh tumor and adjacent tissue pieces were bisected, with one half stored in RNAlater at -80 degrees C and the other half sent for histology. The record originates from a study of tumor-infiltrating lymphocytes in primary liver carcinoma (dated by TCRdb to 2015 to 2018). With respect to the entire study: Of the five patients (three men and two women, aged 30 to 69 years), four had hepatocellular carcinoma and one had combined HCC and intrahepatic cholangiocarcinoma. The tumors of the five patients were staged as T1-T3 N0M0, with maximum diameters ranging from roughly 4 to 10 cm. Samples yielded roughly 3.5 to 8 million productive TCRbeta reads; read depth did not differ significantly between tissue types. Across five regions of each liver tumor, along with adjacent normal tissue and blood, the study brought together TCRbeta repertoire sequencing, expression microarrays and whole-exome sequencing. TCRbeta repertoire sequencing covered 35 or so specimens from 5 patients: around 25 tumor regions, 5 adjacent noncancerous liver tissues and 5 peripheral blood samples. To link TCRbeta repertoire diversity with the local molecular phenotype, the roughly 26 tumor region samples were profiled using Agilent mRNA microarrays. Technical replicate repertoires showed high reproducibility, with mean shared-clone rates around 0.9 and correlation coefficients above 0.95.

CDR3 length: 13 amino acids, cysteine to phenylalanine. This entry keeps only the CDR3 DNA: 39 bases, framed from base 1. On the study overall, not on this receptor specifically: Repertoire overlap was found to be higher between tumor regions (mean roughly 35%) than between tumor-adjacent (roughly 17%) or tumor-blood (around 15%) pairs, consistent with antigen-driven expansion. Bulk unsorted samples precluded comparing CD4+ and CD8+ T cell repertoires. The top 250 clones made up a significantly larger repertoire fraction in tumors than in blood (p = 0.039). Only about 7.5-24% of top clones were found in all five regions of a tumor, suggesting spatial heterogeneity of tumor-infiltrating T cells. The study included only five patients, and the authors note findings should be validated in a larger study. Only the TCR beta chain was sequenced, which likely underestimates true repertoire diversity because unpaired alpha chains were not captured.

The rearranged chain carries TRBV12-3 or TRBV12-4 and TRBJ1-2, and TRBD1 may be the D gene, going by 6 matching bases. The sequence was collected from a man aged 40-49 years with primary liver carcinoma and hepatitis B virus infection. The sample was liver tumor tissue from sampling region 3. In the paper's terms, the cell subset or site label means: tumor region T3, left-lateral pole. At the DNA level, the sequence is TGTACCAGTAGTTTGAGGGGGGCGGGGGGCTACACCTTC. Protein translation: CTSSLRGAGGYTF.